A single sample is the source of the 19 T cell receptor beta chains below, sequenced in a study of shared clonotypes between healthy human individuals. CD8 cells regarded as naive lacked CD45RO, were positively chosen for CCR7, and omitted terminally differentiated effector memory CD45RA+ cells. Profiling relied on immunoSEQ multiplex PCR, and the TCRdb table lists in-frame clones only, not all of them. This sample has 800,000 to 950,000 clones; 96% occur once, and the top ten carry around 0.25%. Sequencing was done on a sample of naive CD8+ T cells sorted from blood. These receptors originate from a young man in good health.

This rearrangement joins TRBV11-3 to TRBJ2-3, with D perhaps matching TRBD2 (6 bases). Trimming removed 5 bases at V and 3 bases at J, with 21 bases between. There are 17 residues in the CDR3. Germline V lookup: CDR1 SGHNT, CDR2 YENEEA. CDR3 region: CASSNPSRESQTDTQYF. CDR3 DNA sequence: TGTGCCAGCAGCAACCCCTCACGGGAGTCGCAAACAGATACGCAGTATTTT.

The CDR3: CASSLEGAGYNEQFF. Written as DNA, the CDR3 is TGTGCCAGCAGCTTGGAAGGAGCGGGCTACAATGAGCAGTTCTTC. This chain links TRBV7-2 with TRBJ2-1; D possibly corresponds to TRBD2 (6 bases). Trimming pared 3 bases from V and 3 bases from J, leaving 12 bases between. The CDR3 covers 15 residues. The germline CDR1 and CDR2 sequences are SGHTA and FQGNSA.

This clone has just one count. The chain couples TRBV25-1 to TRBJ2-4; D gene ambiguous. This CDR3 is built from 17 residues. The germline V gene has CDR1 MGHDK and CDR2 SYGVNS. V was cut by 0 bases and J by 0 bases, with 12 bases left in between. The CDR3 DNA reads as TGTGCCAGCAGTGAATATAACGACTTACTAGCCAAAAACATTCAGTACTTC. This encodes CASSEYNDLLAKNIQYF.

This clone was found once. This chain links TRBV7-9 with TRBJ1-1; possible D gene TRBD1, 6 bases. Trimming cost V 2 bases and J 5 bases, with 12 bases left between them. The germline V gene has CDR1 SEHNR and CDR2 FQNEAQ (reference sequence). The CDR3 covers 14 residues. The DNA for the CDR3 is TGTGCCAGCAGCTTAAAGGGGGTTGGAACTGAAGCTTTCTTT. Residues: CASSLKGVGTEAFF.

The chain has TRBV6-5 and TRBJ2-7, with TRBD2 matching over 8 bases. CDR1 MNHEY and CDR2 SVGAGI come from the germline V gene. Trimming cost V 8 bases and J 4 bases; bases outside gene matches: 7. The CDR3 contains 13 residues. The CDR3 DNA is TGTGCCAGCGCATGGGTAGCGGGATACGAGCAGTACTTC. Translating it yields CASAWVAGYEQYF.

The rearrangement joins TRBV27 to TRBJ2-7; possibly TRBD2 for D (6 bases). Germline loops: CDR1 MNHEY, CDR2 SMNVEV (reference sequence). The CDR3 spans 15 residues. Trimming left V 3 bases short and J 3 bases short, with 15 bases between. The CDR3 coding sequence is TGTGCCAGCAGTTTGTCCTTGGCGGGGAGCTACGAGCAGTACTTC. The encoded protein is CASSLSLAGSYEQYF.

V usage is TRBV5-1 and J usage is TRBJ2-2, with D perhaps matching TRBD1 or TRBD2 (5 bases each). Trimming removed 2 bases from V and 7 bases from J, with 6 bases in between. This CDR3 contains 12 residues. The germline V gene has CDR1 SGHRS and CDR2 YFSETQ. The CDR3 DNA sequence: TGCGCCAGCAGCTTTGGGGGCGGGGAGCTGTTTTTT. Its protein product is CASSFGGGELFF.

The rearrangement joins TRBV6-5 to TRBJ2-3; possibly TRBD1 for D (6 bases). The length of the CDR3 is 15 residues. V lost 6 bases and J 0 bases, leaving 13 bases between the germline ends. Germline CDR1 MNHEY, CDR2 SVGAGI. The CDR3 DNA follows: TGTGCCAGCAGATGGTACAGGGAGAGCACAGATACGCAGTATTTT. As protein: CASRWYRESTDTQYF.

The chain employs TRBV27 and TRBJ2-7, with D hard to call. V lost 4 bases and J 7 bases, leaving 8 bases between the germline ends. The CDR3 runs to 11 residues. Germline assignment: CDR1 MNHEY and CDR2 SMNVEV (reference sequence). The DNA of the CDR3 is TGTGCCAGCAGTTATGCAGGAGAGCAGTACTTC. Translated, it gives CASSYAGEQYF.

This chain joins TRBV6-5 and TRBJ2-2; D may match TRBD1 or TRBD2 (6 bases each). There are 14 residues in the CDR3. V dropped 2 bases and J dropped 7 bases, with 11 bases sitting between them. Germline values: CDR1 MNHEY, CDR2 SVGAGI. CDR3 in DNA: TGTGCCAGCAGTTACAAAGGGGGGCACGGGGAGCTGTTTTTT. It codes for CASSYKGGHGELFF.

Turning to this clone: The sample holds other DNA sequences that translate to the same CDR3. The chain combines TRBV28 with TRBJ1-4, with a tentative D call TRBD1 (6 bases). The germline CDR1 and CDR2 sequences are MDHEN and SYDVKM. Trimming cost V 4 bases and J 3 bases, with 9 bases left between them. This CDR3 spans 14 amino acids. CDR3 residues: CASSSDRPNEKLFF. CDR3 nucleotide sequence: TGTGCCAGCAGTTCCGACAGGCCTAATGAAAAACTGTTTTTT.

This clone was recorded a few times. This sequence joins TRBV6-4 and TRBJ2-2; D unresolved. The CDR3 is 12 amino acids. The germline V and J ends were trimmed by 3 bases and 4 bases, with 3 bases remaining between them. In germline, CDR1 is MRHNA, CDR2 SNTAGT. The CDR3 region has the DNA TGTGCCAGCAGTGAGGGCACCGGGGAGCTGTTTTTT. Translation gives CASSEGTGELFF.

The rearrangement uses TRBV9 and TRBJ2-1; D possibly corresponds to TRBD2 (5 bases). Per germline, CDR1 SGDLS and CDR2 YYNGEE. The CDR3 runs to 13 residues. The V end was cut by 4 bases, the J end by 5 bases, with 10 bases between. CDR3 sequence (DNA): TGTGCCAGCAGCACACTAGGTAACAATGAGCAGTTCTTC. It yields the protein CASSTLGNNEQFF.

The rearrangement links TRBV5-1 to TRBJ2-1; D ambiguous. In germline, CDR1 is SGHRS, CDR2 YFSETQ. This CDR3 is built from 13 residues. V was trimmed by 0 bases and J by 6 bases, leaving 7 bases between them. The CDR3 loop reads CASSLGNPNEQFF. CDR3 nucleotide sequence: TGCGCCAGCAGCTTGGGGAATCCCAATGAGCAGTTCTTC.

This CDR3 is CASSYSRVRNEQFF. The CDR3 region has the DNA TGTGCCAGCAGTTACTCGAGGGTGAGGAATGAGCAGTTCTTC. The chain is built from TRBV6-5 and TRBJ2-1; TRBD2 is a possible D gene (5 bases). CDR1 MNHEY and CDR2 SVGAGI come from the germline V gene. V dropped 0 bases and J dropped 7 bases, with 10 bases sitting between them. This CDR3 spans 14 amino acids.

The CDR3: CASREGARETQYF. In DNA form, the CDR3 reads TGTGCCAGTCGGGAGGGAGCCCGAGAGACCCAGTACTTC. This sequence joins TRBV19 and TRBJ2-5; 8 bases line up with TRBD2. The germline CDR1 and CDR2 sequences are LNHDA and SQIVND (reference sequence). With V trimmed by 8 bases and J by 4 bases, 6 bases remained unmatched. This CDR3 spans 13 amino acids.

V is TRBV6-6 and J is TRBJ1-5; no clear D. Per the germline V gene, CDR1 is MNHNY and CDR2 is SVGAGI (reference sequence). There are 12 residues in the CDR3. V lost 8 bases and J lost 5, with 10 bases in between. This CDR3 is CASFNADQPQHF. In nucleotides, the CDR3 is TGTGCCAGCTTTAACGCCGATCAGCCCCAGCATTTT.

The chain has TRBV29-1 and TRBJ2-1, with 7 bases that match TRBD1. Germline values: CDR1 SQVTM, CDR2 ANQGSEA. Losses at the gene ends were 3 bases for V and 4 bases for J; bases not matched to a gene: 9. The CDR3 sequence is 15 residues long. This chain's CDR3 is CSVDMQGEGYNEQFF. CDR3 DNA: TGCAGCGTTGATATGCAGGGGGAAGGTTACAATGAGCAGTTCTTC.

V gene TRBV27 combines with J gene TRBJ2-5, with D unresolved. This CDR3 has 14 amino acids. V was pared by 5 bases and J by 5 bases, with 15 bases between. CDR1 is MNHEY and CDR2 is SMNVEV in the germline V gene (reference sequence). The chain's CDR3 is CASSPLGGRETQYF. The DNA for the CDR3 is TGTGCCAGCAGTCCACTGGGTGGGCGTGAGACCCAGTACTTC.